Given below is one T cell receptor beta chain in context. V lost 3 bases to trimming and J lost 3 bases, with 11 bases between them. Germline CDR1 and CDR2: GTSNPN and SVGIG (reference sequence). This CDR3 has 13 residues. Produced via immunoSEQ multiplex PCR; TCRdb's table is partial and in-frame only. The data show about 270,000 clones, around 90% seen once. Recruits, aged roughly 18 to 89 years, lived in 25 or so US areas. Someone with COVID-19 had been met by exposed participants within 2 weeks before study entry. These data belong to a study of blood T cell repertoires in COVID-19. Study background: Nucleic acid was either cDNA or gDNA, and it came from T cells, B-cell-depleted T cells, or PBMCs.

The TCR was taken from a man aged 35 to 55 who had been exposed to COVID-19. The sequenced sample consisted of PBMCs or T cells enriched from blood (not recorded which). The chain carries TRBV30 and TRBJ1-2, with D perhaps matching TRBD1 (5 bases). This CDR3 reads CAWSQTGYYGYTF. The CDR3 DNA sequence: TGTGCCTGGAGCCAAACAGGATACTATGGCTACACCTTC.